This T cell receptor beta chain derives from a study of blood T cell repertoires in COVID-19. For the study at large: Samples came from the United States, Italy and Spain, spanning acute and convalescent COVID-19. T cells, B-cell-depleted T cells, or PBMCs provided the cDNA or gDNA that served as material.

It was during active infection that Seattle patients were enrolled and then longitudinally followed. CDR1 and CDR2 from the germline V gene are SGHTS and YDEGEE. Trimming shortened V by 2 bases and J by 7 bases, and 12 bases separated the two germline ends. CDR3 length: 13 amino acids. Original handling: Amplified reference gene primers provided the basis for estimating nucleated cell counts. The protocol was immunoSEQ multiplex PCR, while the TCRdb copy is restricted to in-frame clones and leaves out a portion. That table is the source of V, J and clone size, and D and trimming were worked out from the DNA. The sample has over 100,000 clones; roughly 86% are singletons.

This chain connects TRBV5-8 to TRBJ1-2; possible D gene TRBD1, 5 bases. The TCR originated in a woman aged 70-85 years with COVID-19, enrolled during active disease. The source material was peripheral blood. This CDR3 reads CASSFPGWGGYTF. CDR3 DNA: TGTGCCAGCAGCTTTCCAGGGTGGGGTGGCTACACCTTC. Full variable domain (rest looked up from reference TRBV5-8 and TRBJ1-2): EAGVTQSPTHLIKTRGQQATLRCSPISGHTSVYWYQQALGLGLQFLLWYDEGEERNRGNFPPRFSGRQFPNYSSELNVNALELEDSALYLCASSFPGWGGYTFGSGTRLTVV.